This T cell receptor (beta chain) was obtained from a study of regulatory T cells in long-lasting Graves disease. Study observations and caveats: Accuracy was possibly reduced by small sample size. Persistent disease favored TRBV28, TRBJ1-2 and TRBJ2-5. TCR diversity was lower in persistent than newly diagnosed Graves' disease.

Construction of TCR beta libraries relied on iRepertoire HTBI primers and on Arm-PCR targeting CDR3 regions. TCRdb ran MiXCR on the multiplex PCR reads and lists one entry per CDR3 protein. The sample includes approximately 440,000 distinct CDR3 sequences, 20% to 30% of them seen just once. As regards this clonotype: Its antigen is unknown.

Time point denoted: persistent/refractory GD, antithyroid drugs over 5 years with positive TRAb. Preparation of the TCR library used RNA extracted from PBMCs. Staff took around 9.7 milliliters of peripheral blood and put it into EDTA tubes. In germline, CDR1 is SGHVS, CDR2 FNYEAQ. This CDR3 has 16 amino acids. Between the trimmed V and J ends, which lost 5 bases and 0 bases, there was a span of 15 bases. The source of this sequence is a female donor with Graves disease. The starting material was peripheral blood mononuclear cells (PBMCs), obtained when the disease was refractory, from a patient treated with antithyroid drugs. The chain employs TRBV7-6 and TRBJ2-3, with D perhaps TRBD2 (6 bases). The CDR3 nucleotides are TGTGCCAGCAGCCACCCCAGCGGACTAAGCACAGATACGCAGTATTTT. Its translation: CASSHPSGLSTDTQYF. The full variable domain, completed using reference TRBV7-6 and TRBJ2-3, is GAGVSQSPRYKVTKRGQDVALRCDPISGHVSLYWYRQALGQGPEFLTYFNYEAQQDKSGLPNDRFSAERPEGSISTLTIQRTEQRDSAMYRCASSHPSGLSTDTQYFGPGTRLTVL.